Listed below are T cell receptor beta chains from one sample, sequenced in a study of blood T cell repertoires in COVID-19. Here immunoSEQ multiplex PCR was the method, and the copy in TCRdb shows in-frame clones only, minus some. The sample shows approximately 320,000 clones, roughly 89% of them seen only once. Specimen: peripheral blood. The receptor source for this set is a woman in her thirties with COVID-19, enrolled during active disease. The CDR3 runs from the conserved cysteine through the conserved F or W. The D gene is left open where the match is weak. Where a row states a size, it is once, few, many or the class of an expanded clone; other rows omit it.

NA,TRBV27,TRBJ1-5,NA,CASSRTARSNQPQHF,TGTGCCAGCAGTCGGACAGCTAGGAGCAATCAGCCCCAGCATTTT
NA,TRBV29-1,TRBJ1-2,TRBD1,CSVETLYRGGYTF,TGCAGCGTTGAGACCCTTTACAGGGGGGGCTACACCTTC
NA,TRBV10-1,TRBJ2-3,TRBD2,CASSEGAAGGSDTQYF,TGCGCCAGCAGTGAGGGGGCGGCGGGGGGTTCGGATACGCAGTATTTT
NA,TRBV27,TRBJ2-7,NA,CATAPSRLLYEQYF,TGTGCCACCGCACCTTCCAGGTTGCTCTACGAGCAGTACTTC
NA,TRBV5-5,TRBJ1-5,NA,CASSLRTVSNQPQHF,TGTGCCAGCAGTCTTCGGACAGTCAGCAATCAGCCCCAGCATTTT
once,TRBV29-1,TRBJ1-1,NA,CSVHDPAVNTEAFF,TGCAGCGTACACGACCCAGCGGTGAACACTGAAGCTTTCTTT
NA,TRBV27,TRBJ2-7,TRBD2,CASSLTSDYEQYF,TGTGCCAGCAGTTTAACTAGCGACTACGAGCAGTACTTC
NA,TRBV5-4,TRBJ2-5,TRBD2,CASSPGTRIAQETQYF,TGTGCCAGCAGCCCCGGGACTAGAATTGCCCAAGAGACCCAGTACTTC
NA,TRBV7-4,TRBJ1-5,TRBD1,CASSPLRNGRGRGNQPQHF,TGTGCCAGCAGCCCCTTAAGGAATGGCAGGGGGAGAGGCAATCAGCCCCAGCATTTT
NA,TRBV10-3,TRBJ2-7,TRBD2,CATKAGEDSYEQYF,TGTGCCACCAAAGCGGGGGAGGACTCCTACGAGCAGTACTTC
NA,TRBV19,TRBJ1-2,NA,CASSMVDTPAGYTF,TGTGCCAGTAGTATGGTTGACACCCCGGCGGGCTACACCTTC
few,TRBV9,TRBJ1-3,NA,CASSVETGRRNTIYF,TGTGCCAGCAGCGTAGAGACAGGACGGAGAAACACCATATATTTT
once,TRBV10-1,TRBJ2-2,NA,CASSRRAGELFF,TGCGCCAGCAGTCGGAGGGCCGGGGAGCTGTTTTTT
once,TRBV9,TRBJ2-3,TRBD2,CASSPRLAGLADTQYF,TGTGCCAGCAGCCCAAGACTAGCGGGGTTAGCAGATACGCAGTATTTT
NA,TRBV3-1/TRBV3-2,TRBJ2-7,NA,CASSLGGSSYEQYF,TGTGCCAGCAGCCTTGGGGGGAGCTCCTACGAGCAGTACTTC
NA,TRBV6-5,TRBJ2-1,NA,CASNSYNEQFF,TGTGCCAGCAATTCTTACAATGAGCAGTTCTTC
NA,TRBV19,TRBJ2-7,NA,CASSIDLGLTYEQYF,TGTGCCAGTAGTATAGATCTAGGCTTAACCTACGAGCAGTACTTC
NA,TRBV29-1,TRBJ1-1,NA,CSVGVGGAFF,TGCAGCGTTGGTGTGGGGGGAGCTTTCTTT
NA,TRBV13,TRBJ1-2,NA,CASSLGSNRVNGYTF,TGTGCCAGCAGCTTAGGCTCAAACAGGGTTAATGGCTACACCTTC
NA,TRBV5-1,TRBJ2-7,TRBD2,CASSLSGTSIYEQYF,TGCGCCAGCAGTTTATCCGGGACTAGCATTTACGAGCAGTACTTC
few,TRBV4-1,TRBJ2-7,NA,CASSQGESGGIAYEQYF,TGCGCCAGCAGCCAAGGCGAGTCGGGGGGCATAGCCTACGAGCAGTACTTC
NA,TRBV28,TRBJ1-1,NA,CASSFLGGENTEAFF,TGTGCCAGCAGTTTTTTGGGGGGTGAGAACACTGAAGCTTTCTTT
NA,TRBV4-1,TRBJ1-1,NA,CASSQTPPGNTEAFF,TGCGCCAGCAGCCAAACCCCCCCCGGGAACACTGAAGCTTTCTTT
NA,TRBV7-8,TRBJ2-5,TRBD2,CASTLRGGTETQYF,TGTGCCAGCACCCTAAGGGGAGGGACTGAGACCCAGTACTTC
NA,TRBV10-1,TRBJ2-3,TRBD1,CASSESVGTGQYF,TGCGCCAGCAGTGAGTCCGTCGGGACAGGGCAGTATTTT
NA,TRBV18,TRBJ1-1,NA,CASSLTGTWRSDTEAFF,TGTGCCAGCTCACTTACAGGGACGTGGCGGTCCGACACTGAAGCTTTCTTT
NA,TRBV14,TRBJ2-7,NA,CASSQGLHSYEQYF,TGTGCCAGCAGCCAGGGCCTTCACTCCTACGAGCAGTACTTC
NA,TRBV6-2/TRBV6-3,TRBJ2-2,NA,CASSYSTTASNTGELFF,TGTGCCAGCAGTTACTCGACCACAGCTTCGAACACCGGGGAGCTGTTTTTT
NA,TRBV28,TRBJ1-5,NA,CASSLTGSNQPQHF,TGTGCCAGCAGTTTAACGGGGTCCAATCAGCCCCAGCATTTT
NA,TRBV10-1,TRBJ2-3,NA,CASSHNTDTQYF,TGCGCCAGCAGCCACAACACAGATACGCAGTATTTT
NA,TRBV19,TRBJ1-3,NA,CASSAYIGREGNTIYF,TGTGCCAGTAGTGCTTACATTGGGCGGGAAGGAAACACCATATATTTT
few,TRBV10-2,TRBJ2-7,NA,CASSLYSYEQYF,TGCGCCAGCAGCCTATATTCCTACGAGCAGTACTTC
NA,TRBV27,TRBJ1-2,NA,CASSFRGANYGYTF,TGTGCCAGCAGTTTTCGGGGGGCTAACTATGGCTACACCTTC
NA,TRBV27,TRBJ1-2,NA,CASSLWPTYGYTF,TGTGCCAGCAGTTTATGGCCCACCTATGGCTACACCTTC
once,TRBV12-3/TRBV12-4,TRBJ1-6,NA,CASRSGAGALHF,TGTGCCAGCCGCTCAGGGGCAGGAGCCCTCCACTTT
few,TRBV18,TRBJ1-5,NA,CASSPGGYQPQHF,TGTGCCAGCTCACCGGGGGGGTATCAGCCCCAGCATTTT
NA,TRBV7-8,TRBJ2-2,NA,CASSLARDGELFF,TGTGCCAGCAGCTTAGCTCGCGACGGGGAGCTGTTTTTT
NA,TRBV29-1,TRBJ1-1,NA,CSVVPEVVSEAFF,TGCAGCGTTGTTCCCGAGGTGGTAAGTGAAGCTTTCTTT
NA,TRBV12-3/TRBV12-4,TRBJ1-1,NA,CASSLQVRSEAFF,TGTGCCAGCAGTTTGCAGGTTAGGTCTGAAGCTTTCTTT